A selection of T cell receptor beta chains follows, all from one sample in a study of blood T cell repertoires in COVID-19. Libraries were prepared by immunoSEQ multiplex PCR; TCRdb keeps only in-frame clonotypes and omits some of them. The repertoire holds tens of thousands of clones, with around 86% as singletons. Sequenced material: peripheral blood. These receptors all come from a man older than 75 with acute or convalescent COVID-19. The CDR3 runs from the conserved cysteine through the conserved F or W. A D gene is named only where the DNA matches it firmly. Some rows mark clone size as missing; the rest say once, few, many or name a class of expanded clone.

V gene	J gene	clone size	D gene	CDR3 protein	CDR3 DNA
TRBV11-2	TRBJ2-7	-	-	CASSPSYSRTYEQYF	TGTGCCAGCAGCCCTAGCTACAGCAGGACCTACGAGCAGTACTTC
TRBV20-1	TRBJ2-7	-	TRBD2	CSARGGSEQYF	TGCAGTGCTAGAGGCGGGAGCGAGCAGTACTTC
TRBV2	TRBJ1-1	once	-	CASSETEGNTEAFF	TGTGCCAGCAGTGAAACGGAGGGCAACACTGAAGCTTTCTTT
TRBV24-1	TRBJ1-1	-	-	CATSDPGTEAFF	TGTGCCACCAGTGATCCCGGGACAGAAGCTTTCTTT
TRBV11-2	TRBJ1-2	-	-	CASSLLRGANGYTF	TGTGCCAGCAGCTTACTAAGGGGCGCAAATGGCTACACCTTC
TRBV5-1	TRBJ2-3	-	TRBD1	CASSLQGAGDTQYF	TGCGCCAGCAGCCTTCAGGGGGCAGGAGATACGCAGTATTTT
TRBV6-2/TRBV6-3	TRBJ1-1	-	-	CASSYSSRASVPEAFF	TGTGCCAGCAGTTACTCGAGTCGCGCCTCTGTACCTGAAGCTTTCTTT
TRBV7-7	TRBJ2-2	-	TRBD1	CASSPRGRNTGELFF	TGTGCCAGCAGCCCCAGGGGGCGGAACACCGGGGAGCTGTTTTTT
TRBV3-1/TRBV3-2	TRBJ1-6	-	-	CASSQVPALNLHF	TGTGCCAGCAGCCAAGTTCCCGCGCTGAACCTCCACTTT
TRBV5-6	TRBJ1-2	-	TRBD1	CASSPSRGRFGYTF	TGTGCCAGCAGCCCTTCCAGGGGGAGGTTTGGCTACACCTTC
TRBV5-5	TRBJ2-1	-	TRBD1	CASSYGDRGSYNEQFF	TGTGCCAGCAGTTATGGGGACAGGGGGTCCTACAATGAGCAGTTCTTC
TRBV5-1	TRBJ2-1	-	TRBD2	CASSLEGAGGPNEQFF	TGCGCCAGCAGCTTGGAAGGGGCGGGGGGTCCCAATGAGCAGTTCTTC
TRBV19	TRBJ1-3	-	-	CASSIGGSPPDTIYF	TGTGCCAGTAGTATAGGAGGCTCCCCCCCGGACACCATATATTTT
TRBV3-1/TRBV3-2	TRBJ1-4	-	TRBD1	CASSQGTGGGRNEKLFF	TGTGCCAGCAGCCAGGGGACAGGGGGGGGTCGAAACGAAAAACTGTTTTTT
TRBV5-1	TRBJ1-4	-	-	CASSLIGDNEKLFF	TGCGCCAGCAGCTTGATAGGGGATAATGAAAAACTGTTTTTT
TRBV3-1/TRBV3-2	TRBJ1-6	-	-	CASSQPLTGLNSPLHF	TGTGCCAGCAGCCAACCCTTAACTGGACTCAATTCACCCCTCCACTTT
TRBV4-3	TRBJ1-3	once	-	CASSQDRGSGNTIYF	TGCGCCAGCAGCCAAGATCGGGGATCTGGAAACACCATATATTTT
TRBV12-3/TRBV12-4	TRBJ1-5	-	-	CASSFRGTPQHF	TGTGCCAGCAGTTTCCGGGGGACGCCCCAGCATTTT
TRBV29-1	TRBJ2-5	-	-	CSGISGKTQYF	TGCAGCGGGATTTCAGGGAAGACCCAGTACTTC
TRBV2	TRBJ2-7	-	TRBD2	CASGGTSGRALSYEQYF	TGTGCCAGCGGGGGGACTAGCGGGAGGGCCCTCTCCTACGAGCAGTACTTC
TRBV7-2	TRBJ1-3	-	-	CASPLRASGNTIYF	TGTGCCTCTCCCCTCAGGGCTTCTGGAAACACCATATATTTT
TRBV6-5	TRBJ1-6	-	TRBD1	CASSYATGGLYSPLHF	TGTGCCAGCAGTTACGCTACAGGGGGTTTGTATTCACCCCTCCACTTT
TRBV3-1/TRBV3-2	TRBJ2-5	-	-	CASSQFYPQETQYF	TGTGCCAGCAGCCAGTTTTATCCTCAAGAGACCCAGTACTTC
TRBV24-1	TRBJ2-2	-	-	CATSDYGHPTGELFF	TGTGCCACCAGTGATTATGGACACCCCACCGGGGAGCTGTTTTTT
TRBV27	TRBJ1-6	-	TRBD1	CASRPTGGNSPLHF	TGTGCCAGCAGACCCACAGGGGGTAATTCACCCCTCCACTTT
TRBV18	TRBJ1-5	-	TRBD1	CASSLQGAWQPQHF	TGTGCCAGCTCACTTCAGGGGGCTTGGCAGCCCCAGCATTTT
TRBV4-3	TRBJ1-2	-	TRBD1	CASSQEAGQRYGYTF	TGCGCCAGCAGCCAAGAGGCGGGACAGCGCTATGGCTACACCTTC
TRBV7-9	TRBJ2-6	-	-	CASEVTGANVLTF	TGTGCCAGCGAGGTCACTGGGGCCAACGTCCTGACTTTC
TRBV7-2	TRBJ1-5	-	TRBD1	CASSPDRGRGQPQHF	TGTGCCAGCAGCCCGGACAGGGGTAGGGGTCAGCCCCAGCATTTT
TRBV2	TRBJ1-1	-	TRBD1	CASKTGWRTEAFF	TGTGCCAGCAAGACAGGGTGGAGAACTGAAGCTTTCTTT
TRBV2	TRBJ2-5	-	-	CASSPLETQYF	TGTGCCAGCAGCCCCCTAGAGACCCAGTACTTC
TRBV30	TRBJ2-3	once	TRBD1	CAWRRDRVTDTQYF	TGTGCCTGGAGGAGAGACAGGGTCACAGATACGCAGTATTTT
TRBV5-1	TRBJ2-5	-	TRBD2	CASSLEWPSGVDGETQYF	TGCGCCAGCAGCTTGGAGTGGCCTAGCGGGGTCGATGGGGAGACCCAGTACTTC
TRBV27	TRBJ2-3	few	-	CASSPPEGGGTDTQYF	TGTGCCAGCAGTCCGCCCGAAGGCGGGGGCACAGATACGCAGTATTTT
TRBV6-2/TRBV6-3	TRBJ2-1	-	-	CASSYGGTAFNEQFF	TGTGCCAGCAGTTACGGCGGGACAGCGTTCAATGAGCAGTTCTTC
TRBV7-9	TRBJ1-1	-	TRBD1	CASSKTGEGTEAFF	TGTGCCAGCAGCAAGACAGGGGAGGGCACTGAAGCTTTCTTT
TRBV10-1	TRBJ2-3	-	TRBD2	CASSVAGADTQYF	TGCGCCAGCAGTGTAGCGGGAGCAGATACGCAGTATTTT
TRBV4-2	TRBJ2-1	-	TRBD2	CASSQEPSGRVEQFF	TGTGCCAGCAGCCAAGAGCCTAGCGGGAGGGTTGAGCAGTTCTTC
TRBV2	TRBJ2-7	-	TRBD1	CASTGGPLLEQYF	TGTGCCAGCACAGGGGGACCTTTACTCGAGCAGTACTTC
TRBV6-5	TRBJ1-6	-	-	CASSYLENSPLHF	TGTGCCAGCAGTTACTTGGAGAATTCACCCCTCCACTTT